The T cell receptor (beta chain) described here comes from a study of blood T cell repertoires in COVID-19. Study overall: Acute and convalescent COVID-19 specimens originated in the United States, Italy and Spain.

Study members were between about 18 and 100 years old and lived in some 22 US regions. In assigning cohorts, the study relied on participant-reported clinical history. In the original workflow: Reference gene primers were amplified, and this amplification served to estimate nucleated cell counts. Profiling relied on immunoSEQ multiplex PCR, and the TCRdb table lists in-frame clones only, not all of them. The V and J calls and clone size come from that table; D and trimming were worked out from the DNA. The table has 300,000 to 500,000 clones, more than 75% seen once; the top ten hold more than 0.9%. CDR1 is SGDLS and CDR2 is YYNGEE in the germline V gene. The J segment lost 7 bases and the V segment lost 5 bases, leaving 5 bases of the junction unmatched. The CDR3 consists of 15 residues.

The chain has TRBV9 and TRBJ1-6; 11 bases line up with TRBD1. The sequencing input was PBMCs or T cells enriched from blood (not recorded which). This receptor was identified in a woman aged 30 to 39 with acute COVID-19. CDR3 protein: CASRADRGQNSPLHF. Written as DNA, the CDR3 is TGTGCCAGCAGGGCGGACAGGGGGCAGAATTCACCCCTCCACTTT.